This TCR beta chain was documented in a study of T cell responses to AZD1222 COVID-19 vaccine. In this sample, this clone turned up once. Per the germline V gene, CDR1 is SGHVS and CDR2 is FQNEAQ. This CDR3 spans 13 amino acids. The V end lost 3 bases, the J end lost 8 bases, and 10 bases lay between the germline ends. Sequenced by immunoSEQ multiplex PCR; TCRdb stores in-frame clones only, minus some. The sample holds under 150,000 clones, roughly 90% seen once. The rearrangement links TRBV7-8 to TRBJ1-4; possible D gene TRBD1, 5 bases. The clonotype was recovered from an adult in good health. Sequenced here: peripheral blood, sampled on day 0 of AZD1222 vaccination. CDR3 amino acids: CASSLGGEEKLFF. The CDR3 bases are TGTGCCAGCAGCTTGGGGGGGGAAGAAAAACTGTTTTTT.